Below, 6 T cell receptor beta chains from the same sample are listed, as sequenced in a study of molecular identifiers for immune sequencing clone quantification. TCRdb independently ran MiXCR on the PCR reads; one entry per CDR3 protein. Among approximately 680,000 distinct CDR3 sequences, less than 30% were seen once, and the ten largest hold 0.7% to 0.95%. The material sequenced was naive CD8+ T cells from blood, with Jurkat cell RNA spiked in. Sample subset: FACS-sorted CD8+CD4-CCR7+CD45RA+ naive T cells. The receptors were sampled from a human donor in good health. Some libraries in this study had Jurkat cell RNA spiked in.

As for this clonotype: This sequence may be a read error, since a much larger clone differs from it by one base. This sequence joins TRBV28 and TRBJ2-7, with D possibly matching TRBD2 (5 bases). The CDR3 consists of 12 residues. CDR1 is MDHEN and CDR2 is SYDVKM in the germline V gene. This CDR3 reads CASNEGTYDQYF. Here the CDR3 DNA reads TGTGCCAGCAACGAGGGAACCTACGACCAGTACTTC.

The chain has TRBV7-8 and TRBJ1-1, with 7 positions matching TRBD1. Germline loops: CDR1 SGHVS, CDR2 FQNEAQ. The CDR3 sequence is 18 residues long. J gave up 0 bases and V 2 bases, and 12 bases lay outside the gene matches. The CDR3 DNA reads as TGTGCCAGCAGCTTATTACCATTGGGGACAGTCGTGAACACTGAAGCTTTCTTT. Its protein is CASSLLPLGTVVNTEAFF.

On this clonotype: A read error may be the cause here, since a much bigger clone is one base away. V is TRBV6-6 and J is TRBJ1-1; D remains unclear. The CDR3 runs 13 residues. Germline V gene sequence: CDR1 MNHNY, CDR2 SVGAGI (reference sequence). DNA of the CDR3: TGTGCCGGCAGTTATTCTGGGGTAGGTGAAGCTTTCTTT. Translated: CAGSYSGVGEAFF.

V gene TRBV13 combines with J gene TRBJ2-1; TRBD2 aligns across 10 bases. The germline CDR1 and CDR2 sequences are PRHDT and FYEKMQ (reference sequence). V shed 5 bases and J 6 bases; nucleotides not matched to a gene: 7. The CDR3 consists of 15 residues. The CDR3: CASSNSGGSSNEQFF. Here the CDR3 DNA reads TGTGCCAGCAGCAATAGCGGGGGGAGCTCCAATGAGCAGTTCTTC.

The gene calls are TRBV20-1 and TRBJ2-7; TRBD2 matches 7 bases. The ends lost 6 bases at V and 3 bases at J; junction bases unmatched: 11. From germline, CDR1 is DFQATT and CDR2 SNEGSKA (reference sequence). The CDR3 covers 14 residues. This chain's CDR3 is CSAKRDGDIYEQYF. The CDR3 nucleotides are TGCAGTGCAAAGCGGGACGGTGATATCTACGAGCAGTACTTC.

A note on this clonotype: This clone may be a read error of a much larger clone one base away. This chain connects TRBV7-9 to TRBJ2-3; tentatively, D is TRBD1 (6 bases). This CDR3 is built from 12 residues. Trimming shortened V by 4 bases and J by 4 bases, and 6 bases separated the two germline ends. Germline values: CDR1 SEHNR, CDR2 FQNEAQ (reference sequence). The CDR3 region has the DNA TGTGCCAGCAGCTACAGGGCAGATACGCAGTATTTT. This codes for CASSYRADTQYF.